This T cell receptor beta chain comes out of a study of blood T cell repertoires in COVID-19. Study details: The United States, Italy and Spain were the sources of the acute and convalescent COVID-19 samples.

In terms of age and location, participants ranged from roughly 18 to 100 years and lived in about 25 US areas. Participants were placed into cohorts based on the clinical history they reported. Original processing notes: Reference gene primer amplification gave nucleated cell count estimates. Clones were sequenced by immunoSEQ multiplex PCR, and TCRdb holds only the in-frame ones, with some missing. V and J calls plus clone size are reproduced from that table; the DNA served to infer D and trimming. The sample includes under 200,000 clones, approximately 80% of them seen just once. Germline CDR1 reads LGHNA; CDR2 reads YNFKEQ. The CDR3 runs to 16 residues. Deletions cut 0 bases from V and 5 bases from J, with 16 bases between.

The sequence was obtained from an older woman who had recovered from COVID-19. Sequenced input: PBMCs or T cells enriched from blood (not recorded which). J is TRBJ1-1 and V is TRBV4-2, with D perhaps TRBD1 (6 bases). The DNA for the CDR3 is TGTGCCAGCAGCCAAGATCGGTTGGGGGCGAGAACTGAAGCTTTCTTT. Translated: CASSQDRLGARTEAFF.